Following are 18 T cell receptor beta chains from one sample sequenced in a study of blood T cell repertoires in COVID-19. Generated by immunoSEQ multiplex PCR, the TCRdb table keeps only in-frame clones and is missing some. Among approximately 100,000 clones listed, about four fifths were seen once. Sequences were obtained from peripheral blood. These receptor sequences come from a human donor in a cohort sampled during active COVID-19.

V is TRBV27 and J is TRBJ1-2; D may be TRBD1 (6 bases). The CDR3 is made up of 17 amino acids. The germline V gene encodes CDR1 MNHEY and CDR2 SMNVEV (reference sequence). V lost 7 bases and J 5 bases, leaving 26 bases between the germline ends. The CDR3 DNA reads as TGTGCCAGCACCAAGTCGTGGGGGGGCCGGACGTTTTATGGCTACACCTTC. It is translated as CASTKSWGGRTFYGYTF.

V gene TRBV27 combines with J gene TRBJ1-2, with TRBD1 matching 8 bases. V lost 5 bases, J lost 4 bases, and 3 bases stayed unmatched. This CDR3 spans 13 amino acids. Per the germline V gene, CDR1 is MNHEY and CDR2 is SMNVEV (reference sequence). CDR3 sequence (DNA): TGTGCCAGCAGTCCAGGACAGGGCTATGGCTACACCTTC. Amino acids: CASSPGQGYGYTF.

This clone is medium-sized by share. CDR3 DNA: TGTGCCAGCAGACAGCAGGTTGGACAGACTCTCCCCAGAGGTGGAAACACCATATATTTT. This translates into CASRQQVGQTLPRGGNTIYF. The rearrangement joins TRBV2 to TRBJ1-3; D possibly corresponds to TRBD1 (6 bases). Trimming took off 6 bases at V and 3 bases at J, with 30 bases between the two ends. Looked up from germline, CDR1 is SNHLY and CDR2 is FYNNEI. CDR3 length equals 20 residues.

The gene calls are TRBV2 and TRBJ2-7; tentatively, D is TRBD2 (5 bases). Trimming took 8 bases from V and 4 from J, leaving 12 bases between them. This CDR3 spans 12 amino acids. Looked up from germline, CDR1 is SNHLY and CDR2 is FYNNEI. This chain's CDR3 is CASGGGRYEQYF. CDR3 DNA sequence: TGTGCCAGCGGCGGCGGGCGTTACGAGCAGTACTTC.

CDR3 sequence (DNA): TGTGCCAGCAGTGAAAGACAGAGTCGTACCTACGAGCAGTACTTC. It translates to CASSERQSRTYEQYF. The V call is TRBV2, the J call TRBJ2-7; possible D gene TRBD1, 5 bases. Germline assignment: CDR1 SNHLY and CDR2 FYNNEI. There are 15 residues in the CDR3. Trimming removed 2 bases at V and 2 bases at J, with 13 bases between.

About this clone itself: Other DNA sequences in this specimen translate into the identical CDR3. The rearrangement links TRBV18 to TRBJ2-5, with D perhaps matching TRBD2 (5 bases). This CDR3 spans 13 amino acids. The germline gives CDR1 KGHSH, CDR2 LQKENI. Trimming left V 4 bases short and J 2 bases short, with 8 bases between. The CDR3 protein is CASSLGLQETQYF. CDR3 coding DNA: TGTGCCAGCTCACTCGGACTTCAAGAGACCCAGTACTTC.

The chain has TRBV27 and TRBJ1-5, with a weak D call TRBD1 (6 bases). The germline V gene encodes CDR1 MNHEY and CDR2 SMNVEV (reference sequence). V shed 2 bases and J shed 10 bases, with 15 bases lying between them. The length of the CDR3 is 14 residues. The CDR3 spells CASSLRGAYGPQHF. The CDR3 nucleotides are TGTGCCAGCAGTTTACGGGGGGCCTATGGACCCCAGCATTTT.

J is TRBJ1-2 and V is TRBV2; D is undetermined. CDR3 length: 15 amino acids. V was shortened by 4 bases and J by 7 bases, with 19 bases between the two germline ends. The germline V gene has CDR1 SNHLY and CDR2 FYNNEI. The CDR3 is CASSGRVLWSPGYTF. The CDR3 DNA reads TGTGCCAGCAGTGGCCGCGTCCTATGGTCTCCTGGCTACACCTTC.

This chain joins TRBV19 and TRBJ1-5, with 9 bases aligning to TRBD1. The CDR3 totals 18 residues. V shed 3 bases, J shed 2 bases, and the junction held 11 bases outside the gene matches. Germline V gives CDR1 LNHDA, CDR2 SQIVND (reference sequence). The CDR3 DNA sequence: TGTGCCAGTAGTATGGAGGACAGGGGTTTTTTCGGCAATCAGCCCCAGCATTTT. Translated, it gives CASSMEDRGFFGNQPQHF.

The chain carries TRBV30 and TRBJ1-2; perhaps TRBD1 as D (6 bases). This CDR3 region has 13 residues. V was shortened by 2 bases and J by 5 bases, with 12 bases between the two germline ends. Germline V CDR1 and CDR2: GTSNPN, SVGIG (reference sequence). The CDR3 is CAWSNTGRYGYTF. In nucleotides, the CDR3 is TGTGCCTGGAGTAATACAGGGAGATATGGCTACACCTTC.

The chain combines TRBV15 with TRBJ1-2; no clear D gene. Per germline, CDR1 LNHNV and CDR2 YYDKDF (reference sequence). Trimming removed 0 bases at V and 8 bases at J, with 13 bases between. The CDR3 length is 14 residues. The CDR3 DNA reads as TGTGCCACCAGCAGAGATAAATCCTCCTCGGGCTACACCTTC. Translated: CATSRDKSSSGYTF.

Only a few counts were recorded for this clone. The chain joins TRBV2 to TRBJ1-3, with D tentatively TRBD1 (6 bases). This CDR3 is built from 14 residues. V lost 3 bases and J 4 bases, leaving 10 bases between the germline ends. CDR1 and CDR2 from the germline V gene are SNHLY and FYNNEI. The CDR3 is CASSEVRGGNTIYF. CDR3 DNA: TGTGCCAGCAGTGAGGTCAGGGGAGGAAACACCATATATTTT.

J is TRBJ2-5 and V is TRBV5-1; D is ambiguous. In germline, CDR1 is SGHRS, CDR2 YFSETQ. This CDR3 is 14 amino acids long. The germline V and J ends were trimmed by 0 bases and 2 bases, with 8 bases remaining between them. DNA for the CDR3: TGCGCCAGCAGCTTGGCCACAGTACAAGAGACCCAGTACTTC. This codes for CASSLATVQETQYF.

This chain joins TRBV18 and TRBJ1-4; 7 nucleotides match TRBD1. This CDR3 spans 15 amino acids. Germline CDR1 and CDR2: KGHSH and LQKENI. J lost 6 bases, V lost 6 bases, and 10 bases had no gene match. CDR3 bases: TGTGCCAGCTCGCTTCGTCAGGGGGTTGATGAAAAACTGTTTTTT. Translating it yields CASSLRQGVDEKLFF. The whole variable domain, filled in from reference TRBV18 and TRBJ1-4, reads NAGVMQNPRHLVRRRGQEARLRCSPMKGHSHVYWYRQLPEEGLKFMVYLQKENIIDESGMPKERFSAEFPKEGPSILRIQQVVRGDSAAYFCASSLRQGVDEKLFFGSGTQLSVL.

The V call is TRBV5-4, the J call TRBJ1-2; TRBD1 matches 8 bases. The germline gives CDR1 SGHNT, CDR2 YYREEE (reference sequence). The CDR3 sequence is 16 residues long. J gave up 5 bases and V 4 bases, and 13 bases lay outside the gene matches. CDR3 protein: CASSLPHEQGEYGYTF. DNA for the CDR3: TGTGCCAGCAGCCTCCCCCACGAACAGGGGGAGTATGGCTACACCTTC.

The CDR3 region has the DNA TGTGCCAGCAGCCGTGGACAGGGGGAAAACTATGGCTACACCTTC. Protein sequence: CASSRGQGENYGYTF. The rearrangement links TRBV3-1 (or the pseudogene TRBV3-2) to TRBJ1-2, with 10 bases aligning to TRBD1. Losses at the gene ends were 4 bases for V and 2 bases for J; bases not matched to a gene: 4. This CDR3 spans 15 amino acids. Germline V gene data show CDR1 as LGHDT and CDR2 as YNNKEL (reference sequence).

CDR3 in amino acids: CASSPRRGKGTEAFF. For the CDR3, the DNA is TGTGCCAGCAGCCCAAGGCGGGGAAAGGGGACTGAAGCTTTCTTT. This chain uses TRBV7-3 with TRBJ1-1; a possible D gene is TRBD1 (5 bases). The CDR3 is made up of 15 amino acids. The germline V gene encodes CDR1 SGHTA and CDR2 FQGTGA. V was cut by 5 bases and J by 5 bases, with 18 bases left in between.

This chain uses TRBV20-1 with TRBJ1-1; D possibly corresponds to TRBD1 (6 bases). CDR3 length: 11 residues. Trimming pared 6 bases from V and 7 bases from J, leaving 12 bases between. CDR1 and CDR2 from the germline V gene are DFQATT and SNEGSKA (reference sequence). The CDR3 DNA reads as TGCAGTGCCCGCACAGGGCGTGAAGCTTTCTTT. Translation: CSARTGREAFF.